A selection of T cell receptor beta chains follows, all from one sample in a study of neoadjuvant anti-PD-1 for oral cavity cancer. Profiling relied on immunoSEQ multiplex PCR, and the TCRdb table lists in-frame clones only, not all of them. The profile shows about 16,000 clones, approximately 75% of them singletons. The specimen was PBMCs, collected before nivolumab (anti-PD-1) treatment. The receptors were sampled from a person between 40 and 85 years old with oral cavity squamous cell carcinoma. Each CDR3 is given with its conserved first and last residue. D genes are given only for firm matches. Size is omitted from some rows. Given values are once, few, many or a class for expanded clones.

D: NA
J: TRBJ1-5
size: NA
V: TRBV5-5
DNA: TGTGCCAGCAGCTTCTGGGGTACCAAAGGGAGCAATCAGCCCCAGCATTTT
CDR3: CASSFWGTKGSNQPQHF

D: TRBD1
J: TRBJ2-5
size: NA
V: TRBV7-9
DNA: TGTGCCAGCAGCACAGGGGTCAGAGAAGAGACCCAGTACTTC
CDR3: CASSTGVREETQYF

D: NA
J: TRBJ1-3
size: NA
V: TRBV7-8
DNA: TGTGCCAGCAGCTTACGCAGCTCTGGAAACACCATATATTTT
CDR3: CASSLRSSGNTIYF

D: NA
J: TRBJ2-3
size: NA
V: TRBV11-1
DNA: TGTGCCAGCAGCGTAGGGGCAGGCACAGATACGCAGTATTTT
CDR3: CASSVGAGTDTQYF

D: NA
J: TRBJ2-2
size: NA
V: TRBV10-3
DNA: TGTGCCATCAGTGAGTTTGGGGTAGCGGCCGGGGAGCTGTTTTTT
CDR3: CAISEFGVAAGELFF

D: TRBD2
J: TRBJ2-3
size: NA
V: TRBV7-8
DNA: TGTGCCAGCAGCTTAGGTCAATCCCTGGAGCGGGAGTTT
CDR3: CASSLGQSLEREF

D: NA
J: TRBJ1-6
size: NA
V: TRBV11-3
DNA: TGTGCCAGCAGAGATTTCGGGACCCCGCTCCCACCCCTCCACTTT
CDR3: CASRDFGTPLPPLHF

D: NA
J: TRBJ1-1
size: NA
V: TRBV5-1
DNA: TGCGCCAGCAGGGTGACCGCTGATTCCGAAGCTTTCTTT
CDR3: CASRVTADSEAFF

D: NA
J: TRBJ2-3
size: NA
V: TRBV6-1
DNA: TGTGCCAGCATCAGAGGGCAGGCTGATACAGATACGCAGTATTTT
CDR3: CASIRGQADTDTQYF

D: NA
J: TRBJ2-2
size: once
V: TRBV21-1
DNA: TGTGCCAGCATGAGAGCGGGTTCGAACACCGGGGAGCTGTTTTTT
CDR3: CASMRAGSNTGELFF

D: NA
J: TRBJ1-1
size: NA
V: TRBV7-9
DNA: TGTGCCAGCAGCTTAGGGACTCTCCCCACTGAAGCTTTCTTT
CDR3: CASSLGTLPTEAFF

D: TRBD1
J: TRBJ1-1
size: NA
V: TRBV7-9
DNA: TGTGCCAGCAGCCCACAGGGGTTATTCACTGAAGCTTTCTTT
CDR3: CASSPQGLFTEAFF

D: NA
J: TRBJ1-1
size: NA
V: TRBV6-1
DNA: TGTGCCAGCAGTGAAGTAGGGGAATACACTGAAGCTTTCTTT
CDR3: CASSEVGEYTEAFF

D: TRBD1
J: TRBJ2-7
size: once
V: TRBV6-5
DNA: TGTGCCAGCAGTTACCGACAGGGGAGTAACGAGCAGTACTTC
CDR3: CASSYRQGSNEQYF